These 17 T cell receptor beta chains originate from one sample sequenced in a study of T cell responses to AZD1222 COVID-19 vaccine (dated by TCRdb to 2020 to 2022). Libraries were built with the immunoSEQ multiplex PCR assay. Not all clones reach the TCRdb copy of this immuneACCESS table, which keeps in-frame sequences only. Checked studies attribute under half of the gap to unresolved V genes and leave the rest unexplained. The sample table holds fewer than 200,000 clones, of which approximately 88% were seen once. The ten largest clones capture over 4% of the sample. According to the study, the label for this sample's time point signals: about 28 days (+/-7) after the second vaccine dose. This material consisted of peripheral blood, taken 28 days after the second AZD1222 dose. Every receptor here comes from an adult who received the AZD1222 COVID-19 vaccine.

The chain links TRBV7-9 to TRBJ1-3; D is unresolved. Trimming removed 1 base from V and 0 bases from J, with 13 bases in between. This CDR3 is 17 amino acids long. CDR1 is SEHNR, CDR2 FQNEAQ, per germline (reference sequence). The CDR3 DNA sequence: TGTGCCAGCAGCTTAGGAGGTTTCACTAGCTCTGGAAACACCATATATTTT. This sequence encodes CASSLGGFTSSGNTIYF.

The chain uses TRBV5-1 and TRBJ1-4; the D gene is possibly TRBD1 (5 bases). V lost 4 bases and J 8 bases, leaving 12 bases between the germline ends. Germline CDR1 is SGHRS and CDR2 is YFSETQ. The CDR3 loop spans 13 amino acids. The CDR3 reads CASSARDREKLFF. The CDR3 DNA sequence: TGCGCCAGCAGCGCCCGGGACCGAGAAAAACTGTTTTTT.

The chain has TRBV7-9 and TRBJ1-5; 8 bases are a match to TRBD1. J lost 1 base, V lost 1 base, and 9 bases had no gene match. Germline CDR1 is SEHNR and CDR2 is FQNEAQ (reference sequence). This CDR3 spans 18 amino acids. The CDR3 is CASSLGTGSTKSNQPQHF. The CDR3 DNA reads TGTGCCAGCAGCTTAGGGACAGGGAGTACGAAAAGCAATCAGCCCCAGCATTTT.

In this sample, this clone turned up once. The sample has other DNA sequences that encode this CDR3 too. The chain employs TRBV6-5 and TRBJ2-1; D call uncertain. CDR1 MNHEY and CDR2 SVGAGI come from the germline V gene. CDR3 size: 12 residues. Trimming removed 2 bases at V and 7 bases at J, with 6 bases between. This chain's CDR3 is CASSYGSNEQFF. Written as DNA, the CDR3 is TGTGCCAGCAGTTACGGTTCAAATGAGCAGTTCTTC.

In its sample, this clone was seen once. This CDR3 is CASSLVTGMGDQPQHF. CDR3 DNA: TGTGCCAGCAGCTTAGTAACTGGGATGGGGGACCAGCCCCAGCATTTT. V gene TRBV7-9 combines with J gene TRBJ1-5; maybe TRBD1 (5 bases). The CDR3 totals 16 residues. Looked up from germline, CDR1 is SEHNR and CDR2 is FQNEAQ (reference sequence). V was trimmed by 1 base and J by 7 bases, leaving 17 bases between them.

CDR3 sequence (DNA): TGTGCCAGCAGCATCCAGGGGGTTCCCGCCACAGATACGCAGTATTTT. It is translated as CASSIQGVPATDTQYF. V gene TRBV7-3 combines with J gene TRBJ2-3, with 7 bases identical to TRBD1. With V trimmed by 5 bases and J by 2 bases, 10 bases remained unmatched. CDR1 is SGHTA and CDR2 is FQGTGA in the germline V gene. This CDR3 region has 16 residues.

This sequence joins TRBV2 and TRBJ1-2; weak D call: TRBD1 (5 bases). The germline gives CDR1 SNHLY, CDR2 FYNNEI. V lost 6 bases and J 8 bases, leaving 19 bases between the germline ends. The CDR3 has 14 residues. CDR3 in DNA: TGTGCCAGCAGAGCCGGACACCTCCGTACCGGCTACACCTTC. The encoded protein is CASRAGHLRTGYTF.

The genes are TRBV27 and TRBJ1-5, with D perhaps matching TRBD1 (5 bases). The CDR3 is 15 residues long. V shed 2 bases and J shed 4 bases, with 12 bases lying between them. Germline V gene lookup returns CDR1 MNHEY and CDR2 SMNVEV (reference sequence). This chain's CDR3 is CASSLKPQGNQPQHF. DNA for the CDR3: TGTGCCAGCAGTTTAAAACCCCAGGGAAATCAGCCCCAGCATTTT.

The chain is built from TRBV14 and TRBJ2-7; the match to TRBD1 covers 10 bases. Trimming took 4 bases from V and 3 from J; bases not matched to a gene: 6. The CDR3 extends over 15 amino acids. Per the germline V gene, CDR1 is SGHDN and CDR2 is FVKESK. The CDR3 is CASSPTRDRGYEQYF. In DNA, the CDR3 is TGTGCCAGCAGCCCGACCCGGGACAGGGGCTACGAGCAGTACTTC.

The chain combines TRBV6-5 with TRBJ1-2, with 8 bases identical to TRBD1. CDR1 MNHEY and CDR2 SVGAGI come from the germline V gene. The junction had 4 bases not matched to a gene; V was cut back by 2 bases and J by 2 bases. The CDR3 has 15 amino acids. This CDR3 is CASSYARQGNYGYTF. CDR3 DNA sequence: TGTGCCAGCAGTTACGCAAGACAGGGGAACTATGGCTACACCTTC.

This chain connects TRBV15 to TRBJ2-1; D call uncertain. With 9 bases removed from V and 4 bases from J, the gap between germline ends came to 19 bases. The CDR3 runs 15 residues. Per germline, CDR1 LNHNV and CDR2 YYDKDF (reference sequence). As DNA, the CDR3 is TGTGCCACTCGGCGGCCAGGAAGTCAATACAATGAGCAGTTCTTC. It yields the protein CATRRPGSQYNEQFF.

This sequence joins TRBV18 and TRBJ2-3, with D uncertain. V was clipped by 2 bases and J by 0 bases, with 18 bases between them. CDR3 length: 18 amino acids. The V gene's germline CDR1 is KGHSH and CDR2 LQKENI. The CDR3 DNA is TGTGCCAGCTCACCAAGGGTGTCGTGGGCAAGGAGCACAGATACGCAGTATTTT. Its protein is CASSPRVSWARSTDTQYF. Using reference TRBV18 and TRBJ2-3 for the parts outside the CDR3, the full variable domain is NAGVMQNPRHLVRRRGQEARLRCSPMKGHSHVYWYRQLPEEGLKFMVYLQKENIIDESGMPKERFSAEFPKEGPSILRIQQVVRGDSAAYFCASSPRVSWARSTDTQYFGPGTRLTVL.

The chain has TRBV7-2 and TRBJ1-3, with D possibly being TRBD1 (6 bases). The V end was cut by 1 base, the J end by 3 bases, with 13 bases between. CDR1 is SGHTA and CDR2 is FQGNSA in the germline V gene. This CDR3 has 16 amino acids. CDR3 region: CASSLVIGTSGNTIYF. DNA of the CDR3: TGTGCCAGCAGCTTAGTAATCGGGACAAGTGGAAACACCATATATTTT.

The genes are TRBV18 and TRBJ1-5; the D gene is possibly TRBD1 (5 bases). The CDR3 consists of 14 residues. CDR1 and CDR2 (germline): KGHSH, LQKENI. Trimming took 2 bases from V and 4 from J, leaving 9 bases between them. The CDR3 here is CASSPIGGNQPQHF. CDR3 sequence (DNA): TGTGCCAGCTCACCAATTGGGGGGAATCAGCCCCAGCATTTT. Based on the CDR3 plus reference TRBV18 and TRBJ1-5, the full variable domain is NAGVMQNPRHLVRRRGQEARLRCSPMKGHSHVYWYRQLPEEGLKFMVYLQKENIIDESGMPKERFSAEFPKEGPSILRIQQVVRGDSAAYFCASSPIGGNQPQHFGDGTRLSIL.

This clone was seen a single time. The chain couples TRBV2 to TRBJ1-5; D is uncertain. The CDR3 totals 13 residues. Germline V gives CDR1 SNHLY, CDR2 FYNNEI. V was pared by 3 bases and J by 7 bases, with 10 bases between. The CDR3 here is CASSEGSAQPQHF. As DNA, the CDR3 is TGTGCCAGCAGTGAGGGGTCGGCGCAGCCCCAGCATTTT.

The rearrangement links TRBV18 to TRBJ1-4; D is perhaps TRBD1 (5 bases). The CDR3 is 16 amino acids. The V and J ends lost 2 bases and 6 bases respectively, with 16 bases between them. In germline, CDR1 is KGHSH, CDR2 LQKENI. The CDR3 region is CASSPGSEGLYEKLFF. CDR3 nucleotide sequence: TGTGCCAGCTCACCAGGATCGGAGGGGCTTTATGAAAAACTGTTTTTT.

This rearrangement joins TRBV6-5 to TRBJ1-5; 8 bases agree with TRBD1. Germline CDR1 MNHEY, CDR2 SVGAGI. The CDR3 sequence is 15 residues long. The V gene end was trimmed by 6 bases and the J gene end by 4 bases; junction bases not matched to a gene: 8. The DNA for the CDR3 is TGTGCCAGCAGCCTCCAGGGGGCTCGGAATCAGCCCCAGCATTTT. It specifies CASSLQGARNQPQHF.